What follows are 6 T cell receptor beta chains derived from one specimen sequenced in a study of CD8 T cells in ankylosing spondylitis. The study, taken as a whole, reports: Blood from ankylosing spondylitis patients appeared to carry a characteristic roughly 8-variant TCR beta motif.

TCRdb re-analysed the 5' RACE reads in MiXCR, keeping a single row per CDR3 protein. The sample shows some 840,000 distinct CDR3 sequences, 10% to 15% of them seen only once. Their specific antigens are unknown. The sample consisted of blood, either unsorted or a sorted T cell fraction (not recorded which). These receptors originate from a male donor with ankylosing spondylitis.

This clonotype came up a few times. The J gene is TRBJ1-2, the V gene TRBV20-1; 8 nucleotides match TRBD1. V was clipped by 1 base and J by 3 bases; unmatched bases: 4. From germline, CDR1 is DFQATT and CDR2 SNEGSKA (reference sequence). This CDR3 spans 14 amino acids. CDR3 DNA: TGCAGTGCTAGAGTGGACAGGGCCGACTATGGCTACACCTTC. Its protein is CSARVDRADYGYTF.

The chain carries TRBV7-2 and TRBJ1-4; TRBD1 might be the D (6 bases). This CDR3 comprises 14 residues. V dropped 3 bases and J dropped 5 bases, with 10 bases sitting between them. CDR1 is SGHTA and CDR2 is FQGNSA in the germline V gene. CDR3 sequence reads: CASSFTGRNEKLFF. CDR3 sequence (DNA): TGTGCCAGCAGCTTTACAGGGCGCAATGAAAAACTGTTTTTT.

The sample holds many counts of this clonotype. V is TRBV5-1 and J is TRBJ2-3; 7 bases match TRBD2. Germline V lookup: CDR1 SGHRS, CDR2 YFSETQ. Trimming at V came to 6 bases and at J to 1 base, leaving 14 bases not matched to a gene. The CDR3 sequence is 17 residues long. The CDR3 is CASTNGVRLAGTDTQYF. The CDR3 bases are TGCGCCAGCACCAATGGGGTACGACTAGCCGGCACAGATACGCAGTATTTT.

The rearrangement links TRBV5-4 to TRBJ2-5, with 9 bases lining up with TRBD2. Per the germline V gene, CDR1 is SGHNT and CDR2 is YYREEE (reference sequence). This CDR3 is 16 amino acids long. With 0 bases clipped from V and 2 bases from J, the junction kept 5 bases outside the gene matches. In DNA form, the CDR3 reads TGTGCCAGCAGCTTGGGGGCGGGAGGGAGGCAAGAGACCCAGTACTTC. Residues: CASSLGAGGRQETQYF.

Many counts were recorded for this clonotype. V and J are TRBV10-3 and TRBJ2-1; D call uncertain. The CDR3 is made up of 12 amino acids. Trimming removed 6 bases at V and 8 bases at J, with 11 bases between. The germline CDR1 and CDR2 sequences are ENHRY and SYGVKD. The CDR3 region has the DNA TGTGCCATCAGCCACCTTGATGATGAGCAGTTCTTC. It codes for CAISHLDDEQFF.

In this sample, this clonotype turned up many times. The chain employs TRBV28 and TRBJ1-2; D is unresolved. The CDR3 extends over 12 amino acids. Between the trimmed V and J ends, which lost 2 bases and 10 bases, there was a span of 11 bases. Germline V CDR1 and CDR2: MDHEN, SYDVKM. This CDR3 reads CASSLVGKDYTF. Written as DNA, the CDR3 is TGTGCCAGCAGTTTAGTTGGGAAGGACTACACCTTC.